This TCR beta chain was obtained from a study of blood T cell repertoires in COVID-19. Study in general: Italy, Spain and the United States were the sources of the convalescent and acute COVID-19 samples. PBMCs, B-cell-depleted T cells, or T cells provided the cDNA or gDNA that made up the material.

Original data processing: Estimation of nucleated cell counts was performed using reference gene primer amplification. Produced via immunoSEQ multiplex PCR; TCRdb's table is partial and in-frame only. Clone size and the V and J calls come from that table; the DNA yielded D and trimming. This sample has fewer than 120,000 clones, with around 82% found just once. V gave up 0 bases and J gave up 7 bases, with 9 bases separating them. The CDR3 has 13 residues. The germline CDR1 and CDR2 sequences are SGHTA and FQGNSA. The sequenced sample consisted of peripheral blood. This clonotype was obtained from an older woman with acute or convalescent COVID-19. The chain couples TRBV7-2 to TRBJ1-2, with D unclear. CDR3 region: CASSLATTPGYTF. Written as DNA, the CDR3 is TGTGCCAGCAGCTTAGCCACTACCCCTGGCTACACCTTC.